What follows is one TCR beta chain and its context. Its antigen is still unknown. Trimming took off 4 bases at V and 6 bases at J, with 30 bases between the two ends. Germline V CDR1 and CDR2: SGHRS, YFSETQ. This CDR3 spans 19 amino acids. The sample comes from a study of cytomegalovirus exposure and HLA in healthy donors. Data came from immunoSEQ multiplex PCR; TCRdb stores just in-frame clones and leaves some out. The sample consists of more than 200,000 clones, about 90% of them appearing once. Findings and limits, study-wide: As was reported, the classifier diagnosed cytomegalovirus status with high specificity and sensitivity. Rare TCR sequences predominated, though certain public TCRs were found in many donors. A list of 150 to 200 TCR beta chains associated with cytomegalovirus was given. Three CMV-associated chains were confirmed in vitro to be specific for CMV antigens.

J is TRBJ2-3 and V is TRBV5-1, with D possibly matching TRBD2 (7 bases). Sequenced: PBMCs. The clonotype comes from a woman aged 30 to 39 in good health and CMV-seronegative. CDR3 protein: CASSPYTTSRGALGDTQYF. The CDR3 DNA sequence: TGCGCCAGCAGCCCCTATACTACCTCTCGGGGGGCCTTGGGGGATACGCAGTATTTT. The whole variable domain, filled in from reference TRBV5-1 and TRBJ2-3, reads KAGVTQTPRYLIKTRGQQVTLSCSPISGHRSVSWYQQTPGQGLQFLFEYFSETQRNKGNFPGRFSGRQFSNSRSEMNVSTLELGDSALYLCASSPYTTSRGALGDTQYFGPGTRLTVL.